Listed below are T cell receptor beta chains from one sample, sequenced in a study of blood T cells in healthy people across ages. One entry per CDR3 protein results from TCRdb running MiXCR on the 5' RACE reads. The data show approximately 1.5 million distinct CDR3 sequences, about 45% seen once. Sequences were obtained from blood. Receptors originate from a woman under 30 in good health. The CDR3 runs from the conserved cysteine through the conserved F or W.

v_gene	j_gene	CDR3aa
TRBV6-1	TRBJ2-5	CASRDRGRETQYF
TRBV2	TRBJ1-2	CAITRGGGYGYTF
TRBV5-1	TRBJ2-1	CASSHNYNEQFF
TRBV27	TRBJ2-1	CASSLDLQGADNEQFF
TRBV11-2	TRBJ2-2	CASSLQIYTGELFF
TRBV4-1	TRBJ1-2	CASSPSQATSRGYTF
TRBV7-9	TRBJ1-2	CASSLEGTVLRPWYTF
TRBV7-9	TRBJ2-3	CAPGLAGEDTQYF
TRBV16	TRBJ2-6	CASSQSPGAGANVLTF
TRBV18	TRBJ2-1	CASSPLARSSYNEQFF
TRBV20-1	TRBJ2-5	CSATRGAGGLETQYF
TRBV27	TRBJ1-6	CASSTGKGGNSPLHF
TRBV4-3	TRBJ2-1	CASSQGVRTDNEQFF
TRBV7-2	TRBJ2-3	CASSLGVGGPTDTQYF
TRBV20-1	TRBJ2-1	CSATWDQSYNEQFF
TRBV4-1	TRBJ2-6	CASSQGTGISGANVLTF
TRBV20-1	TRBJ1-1	CSARAFGATEAFF
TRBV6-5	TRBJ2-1	CASSYDAGNSYNEQFF
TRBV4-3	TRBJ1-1	CASSYQGARAFF
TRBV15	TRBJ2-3	CATSRDELGWADTQYF
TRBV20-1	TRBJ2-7	CSALRWGVEQYF
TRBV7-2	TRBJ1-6	CASSSMTGSYNSPLHF
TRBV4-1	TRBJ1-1	CASSQVPFPNRRGGTEAFF
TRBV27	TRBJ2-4	CASRSGTGEQYF
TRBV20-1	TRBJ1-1	CSANQKNTEAFF
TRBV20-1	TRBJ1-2	CSTRQVIDLRGYGYTF
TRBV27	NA	CASSFQGTSEQYF
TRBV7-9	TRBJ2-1	CASSLTTGLIGEFF
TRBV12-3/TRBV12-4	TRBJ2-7	CASSLRRGGYEQYF
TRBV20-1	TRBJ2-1	CSALGLAGGPHNEQFF
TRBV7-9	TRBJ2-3	CASSRLHTDTQYF
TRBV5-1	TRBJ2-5	CASSLAPRDPRETQYF
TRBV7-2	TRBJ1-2	CASSPRTLLYGYTF
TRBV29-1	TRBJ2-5	CSVESWTGTQETQYF
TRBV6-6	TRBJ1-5	CASSPTARNQPQHF